Detailed here is one T cell receptor (beta chain). Using a J-beta primer mix together with a sample-barcoded 5' primer, a second PCR was run for about 6 to 12 cycles. A single record per CDR3 protein comes from TCRdb applying MiXCR to the 5' RACE reads. In the table there are around 990,000 distinct CDR3 sequences, 30% to 40% of which are singletons. The CDR3 extends over 15 amino acids. The germline gives CDR1 KGHDR, CDR2 SFDVKD. V dropped 3 bases and J dropped 7 bases, with 18 bases sitting between them. The sample comes from a study of blood T cells in healthy people across ages. This chain links TRBV24-1 with TRBJ2-7; D perhaps matches TRBD2 (5 bases). Sequencing input: blood. This receptor was identified in a man between 18 and 29 years old in good health. The chain's CDR3 is CATSDPQEVYNEQYF. CDR3 nucleotide sequence: TGTGCCACCAGTGATCCTCAGGAGGTCTACAATGAGCAGTACTTC.